A single sample is the source of the 18 T cell receptor beta chains below, sequenced in a study of glioma-infiltrating T cells after dendritic cell vaccination. The method was immunoSEQ multiplex PCR; TCRdb's version includes in-frame clones alone and lacks a portion of them. The sample lists around 100,000 clones, 81% occurring once. Sequenced here: blood, sampled before dendritic cell vaccination. The receptors shown here come from a human donor with glioblastoma.

This clone was counted many times. One end of the junction is discordant with germline, which a read error may explain. The chain is built from TRBV16 and TRBJ1-1; maybe TRBD1 (5 bases). The CDR3 runs 13 residues. The V gene's germline CDR1 is KGHSY and CDR2 FQNENV. The CDR3 sequence: CASSPQESRELIF. The CDR3 coding sequence is TGTGCCAGCAGCCCCCAGGAGTCCAGGGAACTCATATTT. Full variable domain (missing parts from reference TRBV16 and TRBJ1-1): GEEVAQTPKHLVRGEGQKAKLYCAPIKGHSYVFWYQQVLKNEFKFLISFQNENVFDETGMPKERFSAKCLPNSPCSLEIQATKLEDSAVYFCASSPQESRELIFGQGTRLTVV.

V usage is TRBV1 and J usage is TRBJ2-3; the table's D call, TRBD2, was not checked against the DNA. TRBV1 is a documented pseudogene. This CDR3 spans 20 amino acids. CDR3 DNA sequence: TGCACCAGCAGCCAATCAAGGGGCGACCGGGACTTCGATAACACAGATACGCAGTATTTT. Translation gives CTSSQSRGDRDFDNTDTQYF.

The CDR3 reads CASALNVAANYEQYF. The CDR3 DNA reads TGTGCTAGTGCCCTGAATGTGGCGGCGAACTACGAGCAGTACTTC. The chain carries TRBV12-5 and TRBJ2-7; D unresolved. The germline V gene has CDR1 LGHNT and CDR2 FRNRAP. The CDR3 consists of 15 residues. The V and J ends lost 7 bases and 3 bases respectively, with 19 bases between them.

The CDR3 protein is CASSVGVLGLANVLTF. DNA for the CDR3: TGTGCCAGCAGCGTAGGAGTCCTGGGGCTGGCCAACGTCCTGACTTTC. The chain combines TRBV9 with TRBJ2-6, with D possibly matching TRBD1 (5 bases). Germline V gives CDR1 SGDLS, CDR2 YYNGEE. Trimming removed 0 bases at V and 6 bases at J, with 13 bases between. This CDR3 contains 16 residues.

This chain connects TRBV2 to TRBJ2-3; tentative D call: TRBD2 (6 bases). V lost 6 bases and J 0 bases, leaving 10 bases between the germline ends. Per germline, CDR1 SNHLY and CDR2 FYNNEI. CDR3 length equals 14 residues. CDR3 sequence: CASRVAASTDTQYF. CDR3 bases: TGTGCCAGCAGGGTAGCGGCTAGCACAGATACGCAGTATTTT.

The chain recombines TRBV6-5 with TRBJ2-7; 7 bases match TRBD1. CDR1 and CDR2 (germline): MNHEY, SVGAGI. V lost 5 bases, J lost 2 bases, and 6 bases stayed unmatched. There are 14 residues in the CDR3. CDR3 protein: CASSKGQAPYEQYF. In nucleotides, the CDR3 is TGTGCCAGCAGTAAAGGACAGGCCCCCTACGAGCAGTACTTC.

A note on this clone: The junction differs from germline at one of its ends, possibly a read error. The chain joins TRBV30 to TRBJ2-7; TRBD1 might be the D (6 bases). Germline V gives CDR1 GTSNPN, CDR2 SVGIG (reference sequence). There are 12 residues in the CDR3. As DNA, the CDR3 is TGTGCCTGGAGTGTAGCGGACAGTGTGAGTTTCTTC. Translating it yields CAWSVADSVSFF.

The V call is TRBV7-2, the J call TRBJ1-5; 7 bases line up with TRBD1. The CDR3 is 15 amino acids. From germline, CDR1 is SGHTA and CDR2 FQGNSA. Trimming at V came to 5 bases and at J to 5 bases, leaving 9 bases not matched to a gene. CDR3: CASSGGTAGDQPQHF. The CDR3 DNA follows: TGTGCCAGCAGCGGCGGGACAGCCGGGGATCAGCCCCAGCATTTT.

The V call is TRBV12-5, the J call TRBJ1-2; D ambiguous. The V and J ends lost 5 bases and 6 bases respectively, with 13 bases between them. Per the germline V gene, CDR1 is LGHNT and CDR2 is FRNRAP. The CDR3 extends over 13 amino acids. The CDR3 nucleotides are TGTGCTAGTGGTCCCAAGGTGGCGGATGGCTACACCTTC. Its protein product is CASGPKVADGYTF.

The V call is TRBV15, the J call TRBJ1-5; D gene ambiguous. Germline V gives CDR1 LNHNV, CDR2 YYDKDF (reference sequence). The CDR3 has 13 residues. The CDR3 sequence is CATTLNSNQPQHF. The CDR3 coding sequence is TGTGCGACGACACTTAATAGCAATCAGCCCCAGCATTTT. Combining the CDR3 with reference TRBV15 and TRBJ1-5 gives the whole variable domain DAMVIQNPRYQVTQFGKPVTLSCSQTLNHNVMYWYQQKSSQAPKLLFHYYDKDFNNEADTPDNFQSRRPNTSFCFLDIRSPGLGDTAMYLCATTLNSNQPQHFGDGTRLSIL.

The gene calls are TRBV27 and TRBJ2-7; a possible D gene is TRBD2 (6 bases). The V end lost 8 bases, the J end lost 7 bases, and 21 bases lay between the germline ends. The CDR3 loop spans 14 amino acids. Germline lookup yields CDR1 MNHEY and CDR2 SMNVEV (reference sequence). CDR3 loop: CASRNGGVTWEQYF. Here the CDR3 DNA reads TGTGCCAGCCGAAACGGAGGGGTCACCTGGGAGCAGTACTTC.

The rearrangement uses TRBV18 and TRBJ1-1; TRBD1 agrees at 8 bases. Per the germline V gene, CDR1 is KGHSH and CDR2 is LQKENI. V lost 2 bases and J lost 1; bases outside the gene matches: 3. The CDR3 contains 15 residues. CDR3 in DNA: TGTGCCAGCTCACCAACCGGGACAGGGAACACTGAAGCTTTCTTT. Its translation: CASSPTGTGNTEAFF. Drawing the rest from reference TRBV18 and TRBJ1-1, the complete variable domain is NAGVMQNPRHLVRRRGQEARLRCSPMKGHSHVYWYRQLPEEGLKFMVYLQKENIIDESGMPKERFSAEFPKEGPSILRIQQVVRGDSAAYFCASSPTGTGNTEAFFGQGTRLTVV.

The genes are TRBV5-4 and TRBJ2-5; 14 positions agree with TRBD2. Germline assignment: CDR1 SGHNT and CDR2 YYREEE (reference sequence). The CDR3 loop spans 17 amino acids. Unmatched junction bases numbered 9, after V lost 4 bases and J lost 4 bases. In nucleotides, the CDR3 is TGTGCCAGCAGCCCGGGACTAGCGGGGGACGGGGGAGAGACCCAGTACTTC. Its translation is CASSPGLAGDGGETQYF.

V usage is TRBV27 and J usage is TRBJ1-1; 7 bases align to TRBD1. The V segment lost 2 bases and the J segment 7 bases; nucleotides outside the gene matches: 4. Germline loops: CDR1 MNHEY, CDR2 SMNVEV (reference sequence). The CDR3 spans 13 residues. CDR3 residues: CASSLTGAIEAFF. Here the CDR3 DNA reads TGTGCCAGCAGTTTAACAGGGGCCATTGAAGCTTTCTTT.

This clone has just one count. This sequence joins TRBV5-1 and TRBJ1-1; D gene unclear. V dropped 4 bases and J dropped 0 bases, with 10 bases sitting between them. The CDR3 has 14 amino acids. The germline V gene has CDR1 SGHRS and CDR2 YFSETQ. CDR3 loop: CASSPRGMNTEAFF. The CDR3 DNA follows: TGCGCCAGCAGCCCCCGGGGAATGAACACTGAAGCTTTCTTT. The whole variable domain, filled in from reference TRBV5-1 and TRBJ1-1, reads KAGVTQTPRYLIKTRGQQVTLSCSPISGHRSVSWYQQTPGQGLQFLFEYFSETQRNKGNFPGRFSGRQFSNSRSEMNVSTLELGDSALYLCASSPRGMNTEAFFGQGTRLTVV.

The rearrangement joins TRBV7-9 to TRBJ2-2; 7 bases align to TRBD1. Germline V gene lookup returns CDR1 SEHNR and CDR2 FQNEAQ (reference sequence). V dropped 5 bases and J dropped 6; count of bases not matched to a gene: 9. CDR3 length: 15 residues. CDR3 bases: TGTGCCAGCAGCCCGGCCTTGACAGGGTCCGGGGAGCTGTTTTTT. It translates to CASSPALTGSGELFF.

The chain links TRBV5-4 to TRBJ1-2; D might be TRBD1 (6 bases). Looked up from germline, CDR1 is SGHNT and CDR2 is YYREEE (reference sequence). V was cut by 2 bases and J by 5 bases, with 13 bases left in between. The CDR3 totals 14 residues. This chain's CDR3 is CASSLARGGYGYTF. The CDR3 DNA reads as TGTGCCAGCAGCTTAGCGAGGGGGGGATATGGCTACACCTTC.

The chain uses TRBV6-1 and TRBJ2-2; 9 nucleotides align to TRBD1. Per germline, CDR1 MNHNS and CDR2 SASEGT. The CDR3 totals 15 residues. The trim removed 5 bases at V and 4 bases at J, leaving 5 bases unmatched. CDR3 region: CASSQQGAATGELFF. CDR3 nucleotides: TGTGCCAGCAGTCAACAGGGGGCGGCCACCGGGGAGCTGTTTTTT.